This T cell receptor beta chain was sequenced in a study of blood T cell repertoires in COVID-19. V was clipped by 0 bases and J by 4 bases, with 6 bases between them. There are 13 residues in the CDR3. The germline CDR1 and CDR2 sequences are LGHDT and YNNKEL (reference sequence). Sequencing used immunoSEQ multiplex PCR; TCRdb keeps in-frame clones, though not all of them. The profile shows 150,000 to 200,000 clones, around nine tenths of them singletons. This chain links TRBV3-1 (or the pseudogene TRBV3-2) with TRBJ2-5; TRBD2 might be the D (5 bases). Sequencing was done on a sample of peripheral blood. This receptor was taken from a man aged 65 to 85 with active or convalescent COVID-19. Here the CDR3 reads CASSQERGETQYF. CDR3 coding DNA: TGTGCCAGCAGCCAAGAACGGGGAGAGACCCAGTACTTC.